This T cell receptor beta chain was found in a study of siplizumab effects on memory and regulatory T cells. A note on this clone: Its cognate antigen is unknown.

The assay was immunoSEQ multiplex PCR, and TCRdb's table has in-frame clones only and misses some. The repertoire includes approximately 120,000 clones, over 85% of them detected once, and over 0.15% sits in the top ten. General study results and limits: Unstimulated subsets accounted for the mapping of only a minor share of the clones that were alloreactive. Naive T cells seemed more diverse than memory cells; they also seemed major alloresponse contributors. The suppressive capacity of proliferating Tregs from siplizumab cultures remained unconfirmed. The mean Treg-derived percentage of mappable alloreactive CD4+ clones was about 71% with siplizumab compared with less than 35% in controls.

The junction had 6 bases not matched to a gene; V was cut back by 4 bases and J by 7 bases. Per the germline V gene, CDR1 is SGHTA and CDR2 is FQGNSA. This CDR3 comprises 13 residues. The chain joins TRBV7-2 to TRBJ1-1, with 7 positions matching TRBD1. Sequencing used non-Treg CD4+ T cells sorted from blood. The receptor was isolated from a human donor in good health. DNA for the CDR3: TGTGCCAGCAGCTCGACAGGGCGCGGTGAAGCTTTCTTT. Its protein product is CASSSTGRGEAFF.